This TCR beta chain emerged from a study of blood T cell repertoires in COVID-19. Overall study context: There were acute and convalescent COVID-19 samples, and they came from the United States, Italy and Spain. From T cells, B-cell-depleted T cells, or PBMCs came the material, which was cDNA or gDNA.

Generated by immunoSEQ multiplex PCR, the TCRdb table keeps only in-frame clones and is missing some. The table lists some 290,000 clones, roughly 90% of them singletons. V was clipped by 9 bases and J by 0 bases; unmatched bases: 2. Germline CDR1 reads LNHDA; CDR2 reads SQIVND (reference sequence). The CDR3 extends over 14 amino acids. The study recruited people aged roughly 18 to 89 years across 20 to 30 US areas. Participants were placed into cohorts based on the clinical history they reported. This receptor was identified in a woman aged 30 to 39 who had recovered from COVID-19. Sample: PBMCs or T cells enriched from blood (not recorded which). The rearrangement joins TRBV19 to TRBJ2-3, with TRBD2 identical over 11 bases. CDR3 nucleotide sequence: TGTGCCAGCATAGCGGGAGGGAGCACAGATACGCAGTATTTT. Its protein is CASIAGGSTDTQYF.